The 14 T cell receptor beta chains listed next were all sequenced from one sample in a study of radiation and T cells in renal cell carcinoma. Repertoires were generated with immunoSEQ multiplex PCR, while TCRdb's copy carries only in-frame clones and drops some. The sample records around 76,000 clones, about 80% being singletons. Time point noted: blood 2 weeks post-SBRT. Treatment meaning: 15 Gy SBRT to primary tumor, nephrectomy 4 weeks later. The specimen was blood, collected from a patient whose treatment included radiotherapy and nephrectomy. The source of these receptors is a man aged 60-69 years with renal cell carcinoma.

The rearrangement joins TRBV18 to TRBJ1-1; D not certain. The CDR3 runs 12 residues. V dropped 3 bases and J dropped 13 bases, with 15 bases sitting between them. Germline assignment: CDR1 KGHSH and CDR2 LQKENI. As DNA, the CDR3 is TGTGCCAGCTCACCCGACGCCCCAAGCGGTTTCTTT. It translates to CASSPDAPSGFF.

The chain couples TRBV10-3 to TRBJ2-7, with 9 bases lining up with TRBD1. J lost 1 base, V lost 6 bases, and 7 bases had no gene match. The germline V gene encodes CDR1 ENHRY and CDR2 SYGVKD. The CDR3 spans 15 residues. The CDR3 nucleotides are TGTGCCATCAGAGATTCCGGGACAGGGTCCTACGAGCAGTACTTC. It is translated as CAIRDSGTGSYEQYF.

This chain joins TRBV30 and TRBJ1-5, with TRBD1 matching 7 bases. Unmatched junction bases numbered 11, after V lost 6 bases and J lost 3 bases. This CDR3 contains 15 residues. Germline V gene data show CDR1 as GTSNPN and CDR2 as SVGIG (reference sequence). This CDR3 reads CACTGAGDINQPQHF. The CDR3 DNA reads TGTGCCTGTACAGGGGCCGGAGACATCAATCAGCCCCAGCATTTT.

The chain combines TRBV6-5 with TRBJ2-1; TRBD2 matches 7 bases. With 7 bases clipped from V and 8 bases from J, the junction kept 14 bases outside the gene matches. The CDR3 contains 15 residues. Germline V gene lookup returns CDR1 MNHEY and CDR2 SVGAGI. CDR3 region: CASTPGGRGLDEQFF. In nucleotides, the CDR3 is TGTGCCAGCACCCCCGGTGGGAGAGGACTAGATGAGCAGTTCTTC.

This clone has only one observation. The V and J genes are TRBV6-1 and TRBJ2-7, with D maybe TRBD1 (5 bases). Germline loops: CDR1 MNHNS, CDR2 SASEGT. V was trimmed by 7 bases and J by 2 bases, leaving 6 bases between them. This CDR3 has 11 residues. CDR3 coding DNA: TGTGCCAGCACAGGGCCCTACGAGCAGTACTTC. This translates into CASTGPYEQYF.

This clone was seen once. The J gene is TRBJ1-1, the V gene TRBV5-1, with D uncertain. This CDR3 has 15 amino acids. CDR1 and CDR2 (germline): SGHRS, YFSETQ. V gave up 4 bases and J gave up 3 bases, with 16 bases separating them. CDR3 sequence: CASSPGLGSYTEAFF. CDR3 bases: TGCGCCAGCAGCCCCGGCTTGGGGTCTTACACTGAAGCTTTCTTT.

The chain joins TRBV5-1 to TRBJ2-5; D gene uncertain. Germline values: CDR1 SGHRS, CDR2 YFSETQ. The CDR3 sequence is 13 residues long. Trimming removed 4 bases at V and 5 bases at J, with 12 bases between. The CDR3: CASSVEFQETQYF. The CDR3 DNA reads as TGCGCCAGCAGCGTGGAGTTCCAGGAGACCCAGTACTTC.

The chain has TRBV5-1 and TRBJ1-4; D gene uncertain. Germline lookup yields CDR1 SGHRS and CDR2 YFSETQ. The CDR3 totals 14 residues. Between the trimmed V and J ends, which lost 1 base and 0 bases, there was a span of 4 bases. For the CDR3, the DNA is TGCGCCAGCAGCTTGACAGCAACTAATGAAAAACTGTTTTTT. Its translation: CASSLTATNEKLFF.

The chain is built from TRBV27 and TRBJ2-7, with 8 bases aligning to TRBD2. This CDR3 spans 14 amino acids. CDR1 is MNHEY and CDR2 is SMNVEV in the germline V gene (reference sequence). The V and J ends lost 5 bases and 4 bases, in that order; junction bases with no gene match: 7. CDR3 residues: CASSVAGPPYEQYF. Here the CDR3 DNA reads TGTGCCAGCAGTGTAGCGGGACCGCCGTACGAGCAGTACTTC.

The CDR3 bases are TGTGCCAGCTCACCGAAGGGACAGGGGTCCGGGGAGCTGTTTTTT. Protein product: CASSPKGQGSGELFF. The chain has TRBV18 and TRBJ2-2, with 10 bases fitting TRBD1. Looked up from germline, CDR1 is KGHSH and CDR2 is LQKENI. J lost 6 bases, V lost 3 bases, and 4 bases had no gene match. There are 15 residues in the CDR3.

The rearrangement uses TRBV27 and TRBJ2-7; D is unresolved. Germline V lookup: CDR1 MNHEY, CDR2 SMNVEV (reference sequence). This CDR3 is built from 13 residues. The V end was cut by 5 bases, the J end by 2 bases, with 10 bases between. In nucleotides, the CDR3 is TGTGCCAGCAGTGTTAACCCAGCCTACGAGCAGTACTTC. Translation: CASSVNPAYEQYF.

This sequence joins TRBV5-1 and TRBJ1-6; 7 bases map to TRBD1. The germline V gene encodes CDR1 SGHRS and CDR2 YFSETQ. There are 15 residues in the CDR3. Trimming cost V 4 bases and J 7 bases; bases outside gene matches: 8. In DNA form, the CDR3 reads TGCGCCAGCAGCGCCGACGGACAGGAAAATTCACCCCTCCACTTT. It yields the protein CASSADGQENSPLHF. Filled out from reference TRBV5-1 and TRBJ1-6, the complete variable domain reads KAGVTQTPRYLIKTRGQQVTLSCSPISGHRSVSWYQQTPGQGLQFLFEYFSETQRNKGNFPGRFSGRQFSNSRSEMNVSTLELGDSALYLCASSADGQENSPLHFGNGTRLTVT.

J is TRBJ1-4 and V is TRBV5-1, with TRBD1 matching 9 bases. Germline V lookup: CDR1 SGHRS, CDR2 YFSETQ. The CDR3 contains 15 residues. V gave up 0 bases and J gave up 8 bases; unmatched junction bases: 5. The CDR3 DNA reads TGCGCCAGCAGCTTGGAGGGACAGGGAGGCGAAAAACTGTTTTTT. This translates into CASSLEGQGGEKLFF.

This chain connects TRBV5-6 to TRBJ2-1, with D possibly being TRBD2 (6 bases). V was clipped by 0 bases and J by 5 bases, with 9 bases between them. This CDR3 contains 14 residues. Germline CDR1 is SGHDT and CDR2 is YYEEEE. Here the CDR3 reads CASSLGLVNNEQFF. The CDR3 DNA reads as TGTGCCAGCAGCTTGGGACTAGTGAACAATGAGCAGTTCTTC.